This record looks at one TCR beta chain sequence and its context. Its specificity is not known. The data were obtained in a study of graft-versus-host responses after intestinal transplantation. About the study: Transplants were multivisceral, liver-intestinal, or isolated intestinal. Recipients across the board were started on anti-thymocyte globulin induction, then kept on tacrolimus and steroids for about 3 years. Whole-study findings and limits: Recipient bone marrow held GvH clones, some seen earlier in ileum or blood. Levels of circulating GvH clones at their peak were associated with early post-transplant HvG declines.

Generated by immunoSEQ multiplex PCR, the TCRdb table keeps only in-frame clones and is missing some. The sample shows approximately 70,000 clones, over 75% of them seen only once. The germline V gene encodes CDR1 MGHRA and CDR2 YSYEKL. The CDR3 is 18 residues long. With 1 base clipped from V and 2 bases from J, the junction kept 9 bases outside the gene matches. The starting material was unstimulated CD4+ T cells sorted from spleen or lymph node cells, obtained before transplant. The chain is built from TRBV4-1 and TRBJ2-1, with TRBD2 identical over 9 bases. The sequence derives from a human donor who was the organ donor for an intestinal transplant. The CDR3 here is CASSQVDLGLAAYNEQFF. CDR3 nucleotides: TGCGCCAGCAGCCAAGTTGACCTGGGACTAGCAGCCTACAATGAGCAGTTCTTC.